The 20 T cell receptor beta chains below all came from one sample that was sequenced in a study of blood T cells in healthy people across ages. A second PCR of roughly 7 to 11 cycles used a sample-barcoded 5' primer and a J-beta primer mix. TCRdb re-analysed the 5' RACE reads in MiXCR, keeping a single row per CDR3 protein. Here the sample spans about 1.5 million distinct CDR3 sequences, approximately 42% being singletons. Sequences were obtained from blood. These receptors were taken from a woman under 30 in good health.

This clonotype appeared many times. The chain is built from TRBV3-1 and TRBJ2-1; 8 bases agree with TRBD1. The V and J ends lost 7 bases and 7 bases, in that order; junction bases with no gene match: 6. Germline loops: CDR1 LGHDT, CDR2 YNNKEL (reference sequence). The CDR3 spans 13 residues. CDR3 amino acids: CASIGTGVNEQFF. The CDR3 DNA reads as TGTGCCAGCATCGGGACAGGCGTAAATGAGCAGTTCTTC.

The chain employs TRBV7-9 and TRBJ2-2; TRBD1 matches at 7 bases. Germline CDR1 SEHNR, CDR2 FQNEAQ (reference sequence). The length of the CDR3 is 17 residues. Trimming took 2 bases from V and 0 from J; bases not matched to a gene: 6. The CDR3 is CASSLLPGQTNTGELFF. For the CDR3, the DNA is TGTGCCAGCAGCTTACTTCCGGGACAGACGAACACCGGGGAGCTGTTTTTT.

This chain uses TRBV20-1 with TRBJ2-7, with 13 positions matching TRBD2. The CDR3 spans 13 residues. V lost 5 bases and J lost 4; bases outside the gene matches: 2. The germline CDR1 and CDR2 sequences are DFQATT and SNEGSKA (reference sequence). The CDR3 coding sequence is TGCAGTGCTCTGACTAGCGGGAGGTACGAGCAGTACTTC. The encoded protein is CSALTSGRYEQYF.

J is TRBJ2-6 and V is TRBV14; no firm D call. V lost 1 base and J lost 2, with 12 bases in between. CDR3 length: 17 residues. Germline V lookup: CDR1 SGHDN, CDR2 FVKESK. CDR3 residues: CASSQVLSLTGANVLTF. The CDR3 nucleotides read TGTGCCAGCAGCCAAGTCCTCAGCTTAACTGGGGCCAACGTCCTGACTTTC. Complete variable domain (other parts from reference TRBV14 and TRBJ2-6): EAGVTQFPSHSVIEKGQTVTLRCDPISGHDNLYWYRRVMGKEIKFLLHFVKESKQDESGMPNNRFLAERTGGTYSTLKVQPAELEDSGVYFCASSQVLSLTGANVLTFGAGSRLTVL.

The chain links TRBV5-1 to TRBJ1-1, with D hard to call. This CDR3 spans 12 amino acids. V was cut by 2 bases and J by 6 bases, with 8 bases left in between. CDR1 and CDR2 from the germline V gene are SGHRS and YFSETQ. CDR3 protein: CASSFEGPEAFF. The CDR3 DNA is TGCGCCAGCAGCTTCGAGGGCCCTGAAGCTTTCTTT.

The chain joins TRBV29-1 to TRBJ2-5; D is perhaps TRBD1 or TRBD2 (6 bases each). CDR1 and CDR2 (germline): SQVTM, ANQGSEA. This CDR3 comprises 15 residues. V shed 4 bases and J shed 5 bases, with 20 bases lying between them. The CDR3 is CSVVQGEVAGETQYF. As DNA, the CDR3 is TGCAGCGTTGTACAGGGTGAGGTCGCGGGGGAGACCCAGTACTTC.

The chain combines TRBV3-1 with TRBJ2-7; unclear D gene. The CDR3 sequence is 16 residues long. The V end lost 1 base, the J end lost 7 bases, and 20 bases lay between the germline ends. In germline, CDR1 is LGHDT, CDR2 YNNKEL (reference sequence). Here the CDR3 DNA reads TGTGCCAGCAGCCAAGGTTGGGGTCCCTACCTTAGGGAGCAGTACTTC. It encodes CASSQGWGPYLREQYF.

This clonotype was recorded a few times. The rearrangement links TRBV7-2 to TRBJ1-2; unclear D gene. Germline V gene lookup returns CDR1 SGHTA and CDR2 FQGNSA. The V and J ends lost 2 bases and 0 bases respectively, with 7 bases between them. This CDR3 has 14 residues. CDR3 nucleotide sequence: TGTGCCAGCAGCTTATCCCTCGCTAACTATGGCTACACCTTC. Its protein product is CASSLSLANYGYTF.

The chain links TRBV12-3 or TRBV12-4 to TRBJ2-3; the match to TRBD2 covers 15 bases. The CDR3 loop spans 19 amino acids. Unmatched junction bases numbered 15, after V lost 6 bases and J lost 5 bases. The DNA for the CDR3 is TGTGCCAGCAGCGGGACTAGCGGGAGGCGGATCACACACAGAGATACGCAGTATTTT. Translation gives CASSGTSGRRITHRDTQYF.

The V gene is TRBV6-6, the J gene TRBJ2-5; weak D call: TRBD2 (5 bases). This CDR3 is built from 12 residues. Germline CDR1 and CDR2: MNHNY and SVGAGI (reference sequence). V was shortened by 7 bases and J by 5 bases, with 11 bases between the two germline ends. CDR3 region: CASIGVTETQYF. The CDR3 DNA is TGTGCCAGCATCGGGGTTACGGAGACCCAGTACTTC.

V and J are TRBV11-1 and TRBJ1-1; D gene uncertain. V gave up 5 bases and J gave up 6 bases, with 13 bases separating them. CDR1 and CDR2 (germline): SGHAT, FQDESV (reference sequence). The CDR3 is made up of 13 amino acids. The DNA for the CDR3 is TGTGCCAGCAGCCCCCACGGAAACGCTGAAGCTTTCTTT. It codes for CASSPHGNAEAFF. Complete variable domain (other parts from reference TRBV11-1 and TRBJ1-1): EAEVAQSPRYKITEKSQAVAFWCDPISGHATLYWYRQILGQGPELLVQFQDESVVDDSQLPKDRFSAERLKGVDSTLKIQPAELGDSAMYLCASSPHGNAEAFFGQGTRLTVV.

The rearrangement joins TRBV7-9 to TRBJ1-2; D remains ambiguous. Trimming took 6 bases from V and 3 from J, leaving 11 bases between them. CDR1 SEHNR and CDR2 FQNEAQ come from the germline V gene (reference sequence). This CDR3 has 13 amino acids. The DNA for the CDR3 is TGTGCCAGCAGTTTAAGGTCGGACTATGGCTACACCTTC. Translation gives CASSLRSDYGYTF.

The sample holds a few counts of this clonotype. The chain carries TRBV3-1 and TRBJ1-1, with 8 nucleotides matching TRBD1. Trimming removed 2 bases from V and 11 bases from J; junction bases left unmatched: 13. CDR3 length: 15 amino acids. The germline V gene encodes CDR1 LGHDT and CDR2 YNNKEL (reference sequence). The CDR3 here is CASSQPGRGLFEAFF. DNA of the CDR3: TGTGCCAGCAGCCAACCGGGCAGGGGGCTCTTTGAGGCTTTCTTT.

In this sample, this clonotype turned up a few times. In nucleotides, the CDR3 is TGTGCCAGCAGCCCTGCGAGGGATACGCAGTATTTT. Translating gives CASSPARDTQYF. V is TRBV12-3 or TRBV12-4 and J is TRBJ2-3; D remains ambiguous. This CDR3 is built from 12 residues. V was pared by 6 bases and J by 6 bases, with 10 bases between.

V usage is TRBV27 and J usage is TRBJ2-7, with no clear D. Trimming removed 2 bases at V and 1 base at J, with 15 bases between. CDR3 length: 16 residues. The germline V gene encodes CDR1 MNHEY and CDR2 SMNVEV (reference sequence). CDR3 DNA: TGTGCCAGCAGTTTAACTCCGGCAAGGACGTCCTACGAGCAGTACTTC. Amino acid sequence: CASSLTPARTSYEQYF.

Ten or more counts support this clonotype. The chain combines TRBV20-1 with TRBJ2-7, with D unresolved. Per germline, CDR1 DFQATT and CDR2 SNEGSKA (reference sequence). The V and J ends lost 0 bases and 3 bases respectively, with 12 bases between them. The CDR3 has 14 amino acids. The CDR3 sequence: CSARELQKIYEQYF. Here the CDR3 DNA reads TGCAGTGCTAGAGAACTGCAAAAAATCTACGAGCAGTACTTC.

This clonotype was observed a handful of times. The genes are TRBV29-1 and TRBJ2-7; TRBD2 matches at 7 bases. V shed 4 bases and J 3 bases; nucleotides not matched to a gene: 9. Germline lookup yields CDR1 SQVTM and CDR2 ANQGSEA. The CDR3 is 14 amino acids. Here the CDR3 reads CSVGSRERVYEQYF. CDR3 sequence (DNA): TGCAGCGTTGGTTCGCGGGAGCGGGTCTACGAGCAGTACTTC.

This clonotype was seen only once. The V and J genes are TRBV6-1 and TRBJ1-2; 8 nucleotides agree with TRBD1. CDR1 is MNHNS, CDR2 SASEGT, per germline. The CDR3 has 13 residues. Unmatched junction bases numbered 3, after V lost 6 bases and J lost 3 bases. In DNA form, the CDR3 reads TGTGCCAGCAGGACGACAGGGGACTATGGCTACACCTTC. It yields the protein CASRTTGDYGYTF.

The gene calls are TRBV21-1 and TRBJ2-1; TRBD2, the table's D call, was not compared with the DNA. TRBV21-1 is a documented pseudogene. This CDR3 contains 14 residues. This CDR3 is CASGGPVTYNEQFF. The CDR3 nucleotides read TGTGCCAGCGGTGGGCCTGTGACCTACAATGAGCAGTTCTTC.

CDR3 loop: CASSFGDSLHF. CDR3 bases: TGTGCCAGCAGCTTTGGGGACTCCCTCCACTTT. V is TRBV11-2 and J is TRBJ1-6; D is possibly TRBD1 (5 bases). V was pared by 3 bases and J by 14 bases, with 8 bases between. This CDR3 is built from 11 residues. CDR1 is SGHAT, CDR2 FQNNGV, per germline.